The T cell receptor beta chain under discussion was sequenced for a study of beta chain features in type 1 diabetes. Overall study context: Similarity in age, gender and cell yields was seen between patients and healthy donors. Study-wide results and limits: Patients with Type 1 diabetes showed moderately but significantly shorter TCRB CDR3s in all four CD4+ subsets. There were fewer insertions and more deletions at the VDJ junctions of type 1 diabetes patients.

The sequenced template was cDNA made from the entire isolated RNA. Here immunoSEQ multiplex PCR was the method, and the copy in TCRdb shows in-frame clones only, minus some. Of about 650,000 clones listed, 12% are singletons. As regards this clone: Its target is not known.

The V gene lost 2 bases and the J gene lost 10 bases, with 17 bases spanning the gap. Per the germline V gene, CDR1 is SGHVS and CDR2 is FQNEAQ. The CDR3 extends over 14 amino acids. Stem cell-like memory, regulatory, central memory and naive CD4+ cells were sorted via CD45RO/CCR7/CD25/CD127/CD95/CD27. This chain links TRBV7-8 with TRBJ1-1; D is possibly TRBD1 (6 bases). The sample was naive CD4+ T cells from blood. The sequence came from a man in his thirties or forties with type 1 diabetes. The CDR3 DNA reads TGTGCCAGCAGCTTAACTACCTTCCTCAGGGGAGCTTTCTTT. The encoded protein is CASSLTTFLRGAFF.